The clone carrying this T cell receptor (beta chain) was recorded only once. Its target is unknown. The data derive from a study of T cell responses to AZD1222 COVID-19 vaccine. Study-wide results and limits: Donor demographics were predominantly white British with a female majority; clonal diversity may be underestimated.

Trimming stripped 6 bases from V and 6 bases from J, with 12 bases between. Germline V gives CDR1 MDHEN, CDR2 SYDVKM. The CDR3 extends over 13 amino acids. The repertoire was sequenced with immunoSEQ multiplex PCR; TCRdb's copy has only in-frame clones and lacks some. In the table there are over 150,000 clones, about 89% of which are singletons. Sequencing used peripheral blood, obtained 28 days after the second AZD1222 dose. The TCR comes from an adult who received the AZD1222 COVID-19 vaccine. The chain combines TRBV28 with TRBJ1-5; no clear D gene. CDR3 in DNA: TGTGCCAGCAGGCAAAACCGTTTTCAGCCCCAGCATTTT. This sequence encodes CASRQNRFQPQHF.